This T cell receptor beta chain was captured by sequencing in a study of blood T cell repertoires in COVID-19. Study information: Researchers got acute and convalescent COVID-19 samples from the United States, Italy and Spain. T cells, B-cell-depleted T cells, or PBMCs supplied cDNA or gDNA.

Germline trimming cut 1 base from V and 4 bases from J; bases unmatched to any gene: 4. CDR1 and CDR2 (germline): SGHVS, FQNEAQ. This CDR3 is 16 amino acids long. As processed by the authors: Scientists estimated how many nucleated cells there were by amplifying reference gene primers. TCRdb keeps only in-frame clones here, not all; method: immunoSEQ multiplex PCR. That table gives V, J and clone size, and the DNA gave D and trimming. The data hold under 200,000 clones, with around four fifths observed a single time. The sample was peripheral blood. The V call is TRBV7-8, the J call TRBJ2-3; 11 bases align to TRBD2. This clonotype was sampled from a woman of 80 years or more with acute or convalescent COVID-19. The CDR3 is CASSLGLAGGSDTQYF. For the CDR3, the DNA is TGTGCCAGCAGCTTAGGGCTAGCGGGGGGTTCAGATACGCAGTATTTT.